This T cell receptor beta chain was captured by sequencing in a study of human T cells and chemical hapten exposure. Across the study: Diphenylcyclopropenone doses were given weekly to the scalps of patients across the roughly 22-week study. Whole-study results and caveats: No alteration of TCRs above 1 in 1000 frequency was seen with DPC sensitization.

The CDR3 is 14 residues long. Germline V gene data show CDR1 as SGHTA and CDR2 as FQGNSA. Trimming removed 2 bases at V and 0 bases at J, with 8 bases between. This clonotype was recorded a few times. The antigen remains undetermined. The time point denotes: pre-sensitization, week 0. Sample treatment: therapeutic diphenylcyclopropenone sensitization with weekly scalp DPC. TCRdb analysed the RACE reads with MiXCR anew, one entry per CDR3 protein. The repertoire has more than 250,000 distinct CDR3 sequences, about 8.6% of them found once; the top ten carry about 2.5%. The rearrangement uses TRBV7-2 and TRBJ2-7, with no clear D. The source was whole blood, collected in connection with sensitization to the hapten diphenylcyclopropenone (DPC). This clonotype was obtained from a woman aged 40 to 55 with alopecia areata. Some clones in this sample may be carry-over from other donors' samples. The CDR3 nucleotides read TGTGCCAGCAGCTTAAACGGGCCCTCCTACGAGCAGTACTTC. Translating it yields CASSLNGPSYEQYF.